The 22 T cell receptor beta chains below all came from one sample that was sequenced in a study of T-cell memory formation after mild COVID-19. Using its own MiXCR run on the 5' RACE reads, TCRdb lists one record per CDR3 protein. The sample shows about 210,000 distinct CDR3 sequences, around 26% of them seen only once. Sample: PBMCs or a T cell subset sorted from them (not recorded which). The receptors derive from an adult woman who had mild COVID-19 (a few samples of this study predate the infection). Cell type and time point are not known.

This clonotype was seen at least ten times. The genes are TRBV4-1 and TRBJ2-1; D assignment may be TRBD1 or TRBD2 (5 bases each). CDR1 is MGHRA and CDR2 is YSYEKL in the germline V gene. This CDR3 comprises 12 residues. The V end was cut by 9 bases, the J end by 8 bases, with 14 bases between. The CDR3 DNA follows: TGCGCCAGTCGGGGCAGGGTGGATGAGCAGTTCTTC. Translation gives CASRGRVDEQFF.

The chain recombines TRBV7-2 with TRBJ2-7; unclear D gene. V lost 1 base to trimming and J lost 0 bases, with 10 bases between them. There are 15 residues in the CDR3. Germline loops: CDR1 SGHTA, CDR2 FQGNSA. This chain's CDR3 is CASSLEAHSSYEQYF. CDR3 bases: TGTGCCAGCAGCTTAGAAGCTCATAGCTCCTACGAGCAGTACTTC.

There are a few counts of this clonotype. The rearrangement joins TRBV12-3 or TRBV12-4 to TRBJ2-7; D could derive from TRBD1 or TRBD2 (5 bases each). The CDR3 is 14 amino acids. The V gene lost 2 bases and the J gene lost 4 bases, with 12 bases spanning the gap. DNA for the CDR3: TGTGCCAGCAGTTTAAGGGAGAGGGGATACGAGCAGTACTTC. Its translation: CASSLRERGYEQYF.

The chain carries TRBV2 and TRBJ2-1; TRBD2 might be the D (6 bases). Germline values: CDR1 SNHLY, CDR2 FYNNEI. This CDR3 is built from 15 residues. Trimming removed 4 bases at V and 2 bases at J, with 12 bases between. The CDR3: CASSARGRPYNEQFF. In DNA form, the CDR3 reads TGTGCCAGCAGTGCCCGGGGGAGGCCCTACAATGAGCAGTTCTTC. Looking up the rest from reference TRBV2 and TRBJ2-1 gives the full variable domain: EPEVTQTPSHQVTQMGQEVILRCVPISNHLYFYWYRQILGQKVEFLVSFYNNEISEKSEIFDDQFSVERPDGSNFTLKIRSTKLEDSAMYFCASSARGRPYNEQFFGPGTRLTVL.

The chain uses TRBV14 and TRBJ2-5; 9 bases are a match to TRBD2. The germline CDR1 and CDR2 sequences are SGHDN and FVKESK. The CDR3 runs 20 residues. Germline trimming cut 0 bases from V and 5 bases from J; bases unmatched to any gene: 19. In DNA, the CDR3 is TGTGCCAGCAGCCAAGACAGGGTAGCGGGAGTGTGGGGAAGAGTGGAGACCCAGTACTTC. Protein: CASSQDRVAGVWGRVETQYF. The whole variable domain, remainder taken from reference TRBV14 and TRBJ2-5, is EAGVTQFPSHSVIEKGQTVTLRCDPISGHDNLYWYRRVMGKEIKFLLHFVKESKQDESGMPNNRFLAERTGGTYSTLKVQPAELEDSGVYFCASSQDRVAGVWGRVETQYFGPGTRLLVL.

This clonotype was detected only a few times. This chain uses TRBV6-5 with TRBJ2-1; 7 bases align to TRBD1. The CDR3 is 13 residues long. V lost 2 bases to trimming and J lost 9 bases; unmatched junction nucleotides: 4. Germline CDR1 and CDR2: MNHEY and SVGAGI. CDR3 nucleotide sequence: TGTGCCAGCAGTTACGCTGACAGGGTTGAGCAGTTCTTC. This gives the protein CASSYADRVEQFF.

V gene TRBV12-3 or TRBV12-4 combines with J gene TRBJ2-7; tentative D call: TRBD2 (5 bases). The length of the CDR3 is 13 residues. V was clipped by 6 bases and J by 2 bases, with 11 bases between them. Written as DNA, the CDR3 is TGTGCCAGCAGCCCCGGGGTTACCTACGAGCAGTACTTC. Protein sequence: CASSPGVTYEQYF.

This clonotype has more than one count but fewer than ten. The V call is TRBV15, the J call TRBJ2-1; no clear D gene. V dropped 5 bases and J dropped 10 bases, with 15 bases sitting between them. The CDR3 sequence is 13 residues long. Germline V gene data show CDR1 as LNHNV and CDR2 as YYDKDF (reference sequence). The CDR3 region is CATSPLPSVEQFF. Here the CDR3 DNA reads TGTGCCACCAGCCCCCTCCCATCGGTAGAGCAGTTCTTC.

This clonotype was picked up a small number of times. The chain is built from TRBV24-1 and TRBJ2-3; 9 bases are shared with TRBD1. The CDR3 sequence is 17 residues long. J lost 5 bases, V lost 3 bases, and 11 bases had no gene match. Germline values: CDR1 KGHDR, CDR2 SFDVKD. The CDR3 nucleotides are TGTGCCACCAGTGATGGGACAGGGACCAGCCGCCGAGATACGCAGTATTTT. This encodes CATSDGTGTSRRDTQYF.

This clonotype was detected only a few times. The gene calls are TRBV25-1 and TRBJ2-5; 9 bases agree with TRBD1. The junction had 3 bases not matched to a gene; V was cut back by 2 bases and J by 8 bases. This CDR3 is 13 amino acids long. Germline lookup yields CDR1 MGHDK and CDR2 SYGVNS. The CDR3 spells CASSEVTGGTQYF. As DNA, the CDR3 is TGTGCCAGCAGTGAAGTAACAGGGGGCACCCAGTACTTC.

This clonotype has only a few counts. The J gene is TRBJ2-7, the V gene TRBV4-1, with D unresolved. Germline lookup yields CDR1 MGHRA and CDR2 YSYEKL. The CDR3 contains 15 residues. The V gene lost 0 bases and the J gene lost 1 base, with 10 bases spanning the gap. The CDR3 loop is CASSQDRRVSYEQYF. CDR3 in DNA: TGCGCCAGCAGCCAAGACCGAAGAGTTTCCTACGAGCAGTACTTC.

The DNA of the CDR3 is TGTGCCAGCAGGATTACTAGCGGGGTTACCAATGAGCAGTTCTTC. This gives the protein CASRITSGVTNEQFF. The chain is built from TRBV12-3 or TRBV12-4 and TRBJ2-1; 10 bases are a match to TRBD2. The CDR3 has 15 amino acids. After removal of 6 bases from V and 6 bases from J, the junction contained 8 bases not matched to a gene.

This chain links TRBV15 with TRBJ2-5; 8 nucleotides line up with TRBD1. CDR3 size: 15 residues. Germline loops: CDR1 LNHNV, CDR2 YYDKDF (reference sequence). V dropped 2 bases and J dropped 5; count of bases not matched to a gene: 7. The CDR3 region is CATSRSRQGHETQYF. The CDR3 region has the DNA TGTGCCACCAGCAGATCGCGACAGGGGCATGAGACCCAGTACTTC.

The J gene is TRBJ2-3, the V gene TRBV6-5, with D perhaps matching TRBD1 (6 bases). The germline CDR1 and CDR2 sequences are MNHEY and SVGAGI. This CDR3 region has 13 residues. V lost 2 bases, J lost 11 bases, and 14 bases lay in between. The CDR3 nucleotides read TGTGCCAGCAGTTACGCGGACCGAGGGGGGCAGTATTTT. Encoded protein: CASSYADRGGQYF.

This chain's CDR3 is CASSRDPAGLETQYF. The CDR3 coding sequence is TGTGCCAGCAGCCGCGACCCCGCTGGGTTAGAGACCCAGTACTTC. The chain couples TRBV12-3 or TRBV12-4 to TRBJ2-5; D is uncertain. CDR3 length: 15 residues. V shed 6 bases and J shed 4 bases, with 18 bases lying between them.

The chain is built from TRBV11-2 and TRBJ2-3; D gene unclear. The V end lost 4 bases, the J end lost 5 bases, and 25 bases lay between the germline ends. Germline CDR1 reads SGHAT; CDR2 reads FQNNGV. The CDR3 extends over 18 amino acids. In DNA, the CDR3 is TGTGCCAGCAGCTCATCCCCTTTAGCCAACCATGGTGGAGATACGCAGTATTTT. Amino acids: CASSSSPLANHGGDTQYF.

The chain is built from TRBV25-1 and TRBJ2-1, with TRBD2 matching over 7 bases. CDR1 is MGHDK, CDR2 SYGVNS, per germline. The ends lost 5 bases at V and 3 bases at J; junction bases unmatched: 4. The length of the CDR3 is 14 residues. CDR3 protein: CASSRAGYYNEQFF. CDR3 in DNA: TGTGCCAGCAGTCGAGCGGGGTACTACAATGAGCAGTTCTTC.

This clonotype has just a few counts. J is TRBJ1-5 and V is TRBV18; TRBD1 is a possible D gene (6 bases). The germline V gene has CDR1 KGHSH and CDR2 LQKENI. The germline V and J ends were trimmed by 4 bases and 3 bases, with 16 bases remaining between them. The CDR3 is 16 residues long. CDR3 region: CASSRDTGLTNQPQHF. CDR3 in DNA: TGTGCCAGCTCACGGGACACAGGGCTCACCAATCAGCCCCAGCATTTT.

This clonotype was recorded a few times. An end of the junction differs from the germline gene, which may be a read error. The genes are TRBV7-7 and TRBJ2-3, with a weak D call TRBD1 (7 bases). Germline CDR1 SSHAT, CDR2 FNYEAQ (reference sequence). CDR3 length: 15 residues. The CDR3 region is CASSRGTVLTDTQYF. The DNA for the CDR3 is TGTGCTAGCAGCCGGGGGACAGTCCTCACAGATACGCAGTATTTT.

This sequence joins TRBV7-8 and TRBJ2-4; 8 bases are a match to TRBD2. The CDR3 totals 15 residues. Germline V gene data show CDR1 as SGHVS and CDR2 as FQNEAQ. J was trimmed by 4 bases and V by 2 bases; bases with no gene match: 4. CDR3 sequence: CASSLNVAGKNIQYF. In nucleotides, the CDR3 is TGTGCCAGCAGCTTAAATGTAGCGGGGAAAAACATTCAGTACTTC.

The chain uses TRBV6-6 and TRBJ1-1; D may be TRBD1 (6 bases). V was clipped by 2 bases and J by 1 base, with 8 bases between them. CDR1 and CDR2 from the germline V gene are MNHNY and SVGAGI (reference sequence). The CDR3 is 14 residues long. In nucleotides, the CDR3 is TGTGCCAGCAGTTACGGGGGCCAGAACACTGAAGCTTTCTTT. Amino acids: CASSYGGQNTEAFF.

The chain is built from TRBV9 and TRBJ1-1; D gene ambiguous. The V gene lost 0 bases and the J gene lost 3 bases, with 12 bases spanning the gap. The CDR3 is 15 residues long. Germline CDR1 SGDLS, CDR2 YYNGEE. CDR3 sequence (DNA): TGTGCCAGCAGCGTAGGTGGGCAGCCGTACACTGAAGCTTTCTTT. Translation gives CASSVGGQPYTEAFF.